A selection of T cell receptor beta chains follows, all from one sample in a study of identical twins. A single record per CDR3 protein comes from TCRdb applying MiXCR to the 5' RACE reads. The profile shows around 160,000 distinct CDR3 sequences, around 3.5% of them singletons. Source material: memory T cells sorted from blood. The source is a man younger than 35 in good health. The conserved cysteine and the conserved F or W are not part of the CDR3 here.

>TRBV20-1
SARDLTSAAKETQY
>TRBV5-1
ASSETSFYNEQF
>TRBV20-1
SPKGSSITDTQY
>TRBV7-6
ASSLASSGLSNSYNEQF
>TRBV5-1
ASSLPTGGHEQY
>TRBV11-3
ASSSRKTGANVLT
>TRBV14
ASSRGWTATGELF
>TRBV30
ASGPAFGDTQY
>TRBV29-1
SGRVAGGPGETQY
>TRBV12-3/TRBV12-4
ASSLTGEETQY
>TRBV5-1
ASSLTSNEQF
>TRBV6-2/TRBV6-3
ASSKPSSGGVYTGELF
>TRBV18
ASSPSGVDTQY
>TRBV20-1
SALPRDSFDNEQF
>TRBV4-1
ASSQERGDDYGYT
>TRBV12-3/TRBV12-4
ASSSGRGSPLH
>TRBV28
ASSLTSGTDTQY
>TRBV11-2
ASSLYGGTGELF
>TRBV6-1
ASSQRTGAGGVETQY
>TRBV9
ASSPALTGTDTQY
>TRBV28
ASSLLAGVEAEQF
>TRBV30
AWSRPGQINTGELF
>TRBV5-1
ASSLAVGDAGSPLH
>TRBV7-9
ASSSPTGSGNTIY
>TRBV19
ASRNDRSIKPQH
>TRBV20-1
SARRQMGTDTQY
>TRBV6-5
ASSYSGDTQY
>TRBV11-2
ASSFDPFIAGVNTGELF
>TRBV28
ASSDWRSGAYNEQF
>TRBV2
ASSVYGGWPQH
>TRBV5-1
ASSLAMGLAGVEQF